The 19 T cell receptor beta chains reported below all come from one sample, sequenced in a study of shared clonotypes between healthy human individuals. Sequencing used immunoSEQ multiplex PCR; TCRdb keeps in-frame clones, though not all of them. This sample carries 550,000 to 850,000 clones, 55% to 80% of them seen once, and the ten largest clones take more than 1.5%. Sequenced: memory CD4+ T cells sorted from blood. Subset reported: CD45RA-negative fraction. The receptors shown here come from a woman under 40 in good health.

This rearrangement joins TRBV5-6 to TRBJ2-1; 7 bases map to TRBD2. The CDR3 totals 15 residues. Germline assignment: CDR1 SGHDT and CDR2 YYEEEE. With 4 bases clipped from V and 9 bases from J, the junction kept 13 bases outside the gene matches. The CDR3 DNA sequence: TGTGCCAGCAGCCCAAGACTAGCCCCAGAGAGTGAGCAGTTCTTC. Translation gives CASSPRLAPESEQFF.

Worth noting for this clone: The same CDR3 also results from other DNA sequences found in this sample. This chain connects TRBV7-8 to TRBJ1-1, with D hard to call. The germline V and J ends were trimmed by 2 bases and 0 bases, with 4 bases remaining between them. The length of the CDR3 is 13 residues. In germline, CDR1 is SGHVS, CDR2 FQNEAQ. This CDR3 is CASSLYLNTEAFF. The CDR3 nucleotides are TGTGCCAGCAGCTTATACCTGAACACTGAAGCTTTCTTT.

This chain connects TRBV14 to TRBJ1-1; D is uncertain. Germline CDR1 and CDR2: SGHDN and FVKESK. The CDR3 has 14 amino acids. V lost 4 bases, J lost 0 bases, and 9 bases lay in between. The CDR3 protein is CASSPHLMNTEAFF. The CDR3 nucleotides read TGTGCCAGCAGCCCCCACTTAATGAACACTGAAGCTTTCTTT.

The CDR3 loop reads CASSFSQGYTEAFF. The CDR3 DNA is TGTGCCAGCAGCTTCTCACAGGGATACACTGAAGCTTTCTTT. The rearrangement uses TRBV11-2 and TRBJ1-1; D is possibly TRBD1 (6 bases). The ends were cut back, 3 bases at V and 3 bases at J, with 11 bases in the middle. The CDR3 runs 14 residues. Germline V gives CDR1 SGHAT, CDR2 FQNNGV.

The rearrangement links TRBV5-1 to TRBJ1-4, with TRBD1 as a possible D gene (6 bases). In germline, CDR1 is SGHRS, CDR2 YFSETQ. Trimming pared 4 bases from V and 0 bases from J, leaving 10 bases between. The CDR3 extends over 15 amino acids. The CDR3 sequence: CASSMGQTTNEKLFF. The CDR3 region has the DNA TGCGCCAGCAGCATGGGACAAACAACTAATGAAAAACTGTTTTTT.

The rearrangement uses TRBV12-5 and TRBJ2-3; D remains unclear. The ends were cut back, 0 bases at V and 2 bases at J, with 12 bases in the middle. The V gene's germline CDR1 is LGHNT and CDR2 FRNRAP. CDR3 length equals 16 residues. CDR3 DNA: TGTGCTAGTGGTTTGGTAACCTCAGGCAACACAGATACGCAGTATTTT. This sequence encodes CASGLVTSGNTDTQYF.

The chain recombines TRBV29-1 with TRBJ2-1; D gene unclear. V lost 3 bases to trimming and J lost 7 bases, with 7 bases between them. CDR3 length: 11 residues. Germline loops: CDR1 SQVTM, CDR2 ANQGSEA. In nucleotides, the CDR3 is TGCAGCGTTGAGGAGATGAATGAGCAGTTCTTC. The encoded protein is CSVEEMNEQFF.

This clone was recorded a few times. The sample has other DNA sequences that encode this CDR3 too. The rearrangement joins TRBV11-1 to TRBJ2-7, with a tentative D call TRBD2 (5 bases). V dropped 5 bases and J dropped 1 base, with 12 bases sitting between them. This CDR3 spans 14 amino acids. Germline V gene sequence: CDR1 SGHAT, CDR2 FQDESV (reference sequence). The CDR3 bases are TGTGCCAGCAGCCGTCAGAGGGATTCCTACGAGCAGTACTTC. Translation: CASSRQRDSYEQYF.

V usage is TRBV30 and J usage is TRBJ2-6; 8 bases align to TRBD1. V lost 8 bases to trimming and J lost 1 base; unmatched junction nucleotides: 10. The CDR3 runs 16 residues. Germline lookup yields CDR1 GTSNPN and CDR2 SVGIG (reference sequence). The chain's CDR3 is CAMGAGGNSGANVLTF. The DNA of the CDR3 is TGTGCCATGGGGGCAGGGGGCAATTCTGGGGCCAACGTCCTGACTTTC.

The chain combines TRBV19 with TRBJ1-2, with D uncertain. This CDR3 comprises 15 residues. CDR1 and CDR2 from the germline V gene are LNHDA and SQIVND (reference sequence). Trimming left V 3 bases short and J 3 bases short, with 14 bases between. CDR3 amino acids: CASSIYSVGDYGYTF. DNA of the CDR3: TGTGCCAGTAGTATTTACTCGGTGGGAGACTATGGCTACACCTTC. The variable domain in full, completed from reference TRBV19 and TRBJ1-2, reads DGGITQSPKYLFRKEGQNVTLSCEQNLNHDAMYWYRQDPGQGLRLIYYSQIVNDFQKGDIAEGYSVSREKKESFPLTVTSAQKNPTAFYLCASSIYSVGDYGYTFGSGTRLTVV.

CDR3 region: CASSRTRLAGGPDTQYF. For the CDR3, the DNA is TGTGCCAGCAGCCGTACCCGACTAGCGGGAGGGCCGGATACGCAGTATTTT. The chain employs TRBV9 and TRBJ2-3; the match to TRBD2 covers 14 bases. The germline CDR1 and CDR2 sequences are SGDLS and YYNGEE. The CDR3 is 17 residues long. Germline trimming cut 4 bases from V and 6 bases from J; bases unmatched to any gene: 10.

For this clone: Other nucleotide sequences from this sample produce the same CDR3. The chain recombines TRBV5-1 with TRBJ2-7; 12 nucleotides agree with TRBD2. The CDR3 is 15 residues long. From germline, CDR1 is SGHRS and CDR2 YFSETQ. V was clipped by 4 bases and J by 2 bases; unmatched bases: 4. This CDR3 reads CASSLGLAGTYEQYF. The DNA of the CDR3 is TGCGCCAGCAGCCTTGGACTAGCGGGAACCTACGAGCAGTACTTC. The entire variable domain, with the rest obtained from reference TRBV5-1 and TRBJ2-7, is as follows: KAGVTQTPRYLIKTRGQQVTLSCSPISGHRSVSWYQQTPGQGLQFLFEYFSETQRNKGNFPGRFSGRQFSNSRSEMNVSTLELGDSALYLCASSLGLAGTYEQYFGPGTRLTVT.

The V and J genes are TRBV5-1 and TRBJ2-1; tentatively, D is TRBD2 (6 bases). Germline CDR1 and CDR2: SGHRS and YFSETQ. Trimming removed 3 bases at V and 5 bases at J, with 12 bases between. The CDR3 sequence is 14 residues long. The DNA of the CDR3 is TGCGCCAGCAGCTACGGGAGAGGGGACAATGAGCAGTTCTTC. Translating it yields CASSYGRGDNEQFF.

This clone appeared once. V is TRBV21-1 and J is TRBJ2-3. TRBV21-1 is reported as a pseudogene. The CDR3 length is 17 residues. This chain's CDR3 is CASSKGSGGTSTDTQYF. The DNA for the CDR3 is TGTGCCAGCAGCAAAGGGTCGGGCGGTACTAGCACAGATACGCAGTATTTT.

The CDR3 nucleotides read TGCGCCAGCAGCTTGGACTCCCTCTACAATGAGCAGTTCTTC. Protein: CASSLDSLYNEQFF. This chain links TRBV5-1 with TRBJ2-1; D is ambiguous. In germline, CDR1 is SGHRS, CDR2 YFSETQ. V was shortened by 0 bases and J by 3 bases, with 7 bases between the two germline ends. The CDR3 runs 14 residues.

The chain has TRBV4-2 and TRBJ1-1; D uncertain. The CDR3 extends over 17 amino acids. Germline loops: CDR1 LGHNA, CDR2 YNFKEQ. Trimming left V 1 base short and J 4 bases short, with 19 bases between. As DNA, the CDR3 is TGTGCCAGCAGCCAAGGGAACCTGGACCGTTCAATCACTGAAGCTTTCTTT. Translated: CASSQGNLDRSITEAFF.

This clone is labeled as medium-sized. V gene TRBV5-5 combines with J gene TRBJ2-4; D ambiguous. The germline gives CDR1 SGHKS, CDR2 YYEKEE (reference sequence). This CDR3 comprises 16 residues. Trimming pared 4 bases from V and 0 bases from J, leaving 14 bases between. Here the CDR3 reads CASSLQPLLAKNIQYF. Written as DNA, the CDR3 is TGTGCCAGCAGCCTGCAGCCGTTACTAGCCAAAAACATTCAGTACTTC.

This chain uses TRBV29-1 with TRBJ1-1; TRBD1 is a possible D gene (5 bases). Germline CDR1 is SQVTM and CDR2 is ANQGSEA. The CDR3 has 12 amino acids. The ends were cut back, 7 bases at V and 1 base at J, with 10 bases in the middle. This CDR3 reads CSAGHTNTEAFF. The CDR3 bases are TGCAGCGCCGGACATACGAACACTGAAGCTTTCTTT.

The chain recombines TRBV5-1 with TRBJ2-3; 11 bases match TRBD2. Germline CDR1 SGHRS, CDR2 YFSETQ. The CDR3 extends over 15 amino acids. The ends lost 4 bases at V and 5 bases at J; junction bases unmatched: 6. CDR3 residues: CASSTLLAGGDTQYF. DNA for the CDR3: TGCGCCAGCAGCACCCTCCTAGCGGGAGGAGATACGCAGTATTTT. Full variable domain (missing parts from reference TRBV5-1 and TRBJ2-3): KAGVTQTPRYLIKTRGQQVTLSCSPISGHRSVSWYQQTPGQGLQFLFEYFSETQRNKGNFPGRFSGRQFSNSRSEMNVSTLELGDSALYLCASSTLLAGGDTQYFGPGTRLTVL.